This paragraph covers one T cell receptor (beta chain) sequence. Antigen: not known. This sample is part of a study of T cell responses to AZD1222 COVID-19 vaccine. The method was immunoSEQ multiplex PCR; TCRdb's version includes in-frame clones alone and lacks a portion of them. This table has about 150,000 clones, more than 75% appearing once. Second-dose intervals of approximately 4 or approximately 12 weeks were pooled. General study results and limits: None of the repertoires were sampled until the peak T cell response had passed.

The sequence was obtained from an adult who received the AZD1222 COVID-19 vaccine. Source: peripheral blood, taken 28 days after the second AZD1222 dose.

CDR3 sequence: CASSLVLAGDLNEQFF. CDR3 DNA sequence: TGTGCCAGCTCACTCGTACTAGCGGGAGACCTTAATGAGCAGTTCTTC. The chain joins TRBV18 to TRBJ2-1, with 11 positions matching TRBD2. Unmatched junction bases numbered 9, after V lost 4 bases and J lost 7 bases. The CDR3 runs to 16 residues. Germline V lookup: CDR1 KGHSH, CDR2 LQKENI.